This T cell receptor (beta chain) was identified during a study of T cell changes during pregnancy in multiple sclerosis. Notes on this clone: One junction end does not reproduce the germline sequence, and a read error may be involved.

This CDR3 is 14 amino acids long. Per the germline V gene, CDR1 is SGHNT and CDR2 is YYREEE (reference sequence). Sequencing was performed with immunoSEQ multiplex PCR; in TCRdb, only in-frame clones are kept and a portion is missing. Of some 80,000 clones in the sample, approximately 88% were seen once. The receptor was isolated from a female donor in good health, enrolled as a control in a pregnancy study. The rearrangement links TRBV5-4 to TRBJ2-5; TRBD1 matches at 9 bases. The sample in question was peripheral blood, obtained in the first trimester of pregnancy. The CDR3 nucleotides are TGTGCGAGCACCCGGGACAGGGTGATGGAGACCCAGTACTTC. Translating it yields CASTRDRVMETQYF.